The 15 T cell receptor beta chains in this list originate from one sample, sequenced in a study of Ad26.COV2.S vaccination and SARS-CoV-2 variants. Treatment of the sample: around 19 received Ad26.COV2.S at low or high dose, single or two shots; roughly five received placebo; per-sample allocation not given. Sampling was done on day 63 after the first vaccine or placebo injection. The data were produced by immunoSEQ multiplex PCR, yet TCRdb's version contains in-frame clones alone and is incomplete. The sample lists about 320,000 clones, around 84% occurring once. Specimen: peripheral blood, collected in a trial of Ad26.COV2.S vaccine versus placebo. The source of these receptors is a person aged 18-65 years who received the Ad26.COV2.S COVID-19 vaccine or a placebo.

The chain couples TRBV9 to TRBJ2-2; D might be TRBD2 (5 bases). The germline V gene has CDR1 SGDLS and CDR2 YYNGEE. V was clipped by 4 bases and J by 7 bases, with 11 bases between them. The CDR3 extends over 13 amino acids. The CDR3: CASSLAGIGELFF. DNA for the CDR3: TGTGCCAGCAGCCTCGCCGGGATCGGGGAGCTGTTTTTT.

This chain uses TRBV30 with TRBJ1-6; 8 nucleotides align to TRBD1. The CDR3 covers 16 residues. CDR1 and CDR2 (germline): GTSNPN, SVGIG (reference sequence). V lost 3 bases and J lost 9; bases outside the gene matches: 13. CDR3 sequence reads: CAWSARTGRGGSPLHF. For the CDR3, the DNA is TGTGCCTGGAGCGCTAGGACAGGGCGGGGAGGTTCACCCCTCCACTTT.

The genes are TRBV27 and TRBJ2-7; unclear D gene. Trimming removed 6 bases at V and 4 bases at J, with 16 bases between. The CDR3 spans 14 residues. The germline CDR1 and CDR2 sequences are MNHEY and SMNVEV (reference sequence). CDR3 DNA: TGTGCCAGCAGGAGAACCGGAGAAATATACGAGCAGTACTTC. Encoded protein: CASRRTGEIYEQYF.

The sample holds one count of this clone. CDR3 in amino acids: CASSLEQGGNTIYF. The DNA for the CDR3 is TGTGCCAGCAGCTTGGAACAGGGTGGAAACACCATATATTTT. The genes are TRBV5-6 and TRBJ1-3, with D maybe TRBD1 (6 bases). Trimming took 0 bases from V and 3 from J, leaving 7 bases between them. CDR3 length: 14 amino acids. The germline V gene encodes CDR1 SGHDT and CDR2 YYEEEE.

This clone was counted a few times. This chain uses TRBV15 with TRBJ2-2; D unclear. Germline V gene sequence: CDR1 LNHNV, CDR2 YYDKDF (reference sequence). The CDR3 sequence is 14 residues long. V shed 2 bases and J shed 4 bases, with 8 bases lying between them. The CDR3 loop is CATSRTTSTGELFF. DNA for the CDR3: TGTGCCACCAGCAGAACTACCTCCACCGGGGAGCTGTTTTTT.

This clone has only one observation. The chain carries TRBV11-2 and TRBJ1-2; the D gene is possibly TRBD1 (5 bases). Trimming cost V 7 bases and J 0 bases, with 9 bases left between them. Germline V gene sequence: CDR1 SGHAT, CDR2 FQNNGV. CDR3 length: 13 residues. The CDR3 nucleotides read TGTGCCAGCACCCGGGGGGCTAACTATGGCTACACCTTC. Its translation is CASTRGANYGYTF.

This rearrangement joins TRBV7-9 to TRBJ1-2; TRBD1 matches at 11 bases. The CDR3 is 19 residues long. The germline gives CDR1 SEHNR, CDR2 FQNEAQ (reference sequence). The V and J ends lost 0 bases and 4 bases, in that order; junction bases with no gene match: 13. The CDR3 sequence: CASSLAPRTGGSDAYGYTF. The CDR3 DNA follows: TGTGCCAGCAGCTTAGCCCCACGGACAGGGGGCTCGGATGCCTATGGCTACACCTTC.

The chain is built from TRBV27 and TRBJ1-2; the match to TRBD1 covers 9 bases. The V and J ends lost 5 bases and 8 bases, in that order; junction bases with no gene match: 6. The CDR3 sequence is 13 residues long. Germline loops: CDR1 MNHEY, CDR2 SMNVEV (reference sequence). The CDR3 spells CASSGQGSEGYTF. CDR3 sequence (DNA): TGTGCCAGCAGTGGACAGGGGAGTGAAGGCTACACCTTC.

The gene calls are TRBV29-1 and TRBJ1-1; D ambiguous. Germline V CDR1 and CDR2: SQVTM, ANQGSEA. Between the trimmed V and J ends, which lost 4 bases and 0 bases, there was a span of 9 bases. This CDR3 contains 13 residues. Here the CDR3 reads CSVVAALNTEAFF. The CDR3 nucleotides read TGCAGCGTTGTAGCAGCTCTGAACACTGAAGCTTTCTTT.

The genes are TRBV6-5 and TRBJ2-2; no clear D gene. Germline V lookup: CDR1 MNHEY, CDR2 SVGAGI. The V end lost 7 bases, the J end lost 1 base, and 13 bases lay between the germline ends. This CDR3 has 15 amino acids. CDR3 loop: CASNGDNLNTGELFF. CDR3 sequence (DNA): TGTGCCAGCAATGGGGATAATTTGAACACCGGGGAGCTGTTTTTT.

The J gene is TRBJ2-3, the V gene TRBV5-4; D perhaps matches TRBD2 (5 bases). Per germline, CDR1 SGHNT and CDR2 YYREEE (reference sequence). Trimming took off 0 bases at V and 4 bases at J, with 9 bases between the two ends. This CDR3 is 14 amino acids long. The CDR3 protein is CASSLGLASDTQYF. DNA of the CDR3: TGTGCCAGCAGCTTGGGTCTAGCCTCAGATACGCAGTATTTT.

This clone was found once. J is TRBJ1-1 and V is TRBV11-3, with a tentative D call TRBD1 (6 bases). Germline CDR1 SGHNT, CDR2 YENEEA. The CDR3 runs to 14 residues. Trimming pared 5 bases from V and 2 bases from J, leaving 12 bases between. The CDR3 nucleotides read TGTGCCAGCAGCCTTCGAGGGGGTAACACTGAAGCTTTCTTT. Residues: CASSLRGGNTEAFF.

The chain carries TRBV29-1 and TRBJ1-3; no definite D call. With 5 bases removed from V and 2 bases from J, the gap between germline ends came to 7 bases. The germline V gene encodes CDR1 SQVTM and CDR2 ANQGSEA. The CDR3 is 12 residues long. This CDR3 is CSVSGAGNTIYF. Here the CDR3 DNA reads TGCAGCGTTTCCGGGGCTGGAAACACCATATATTTT.

Written as DNA, the CDR3 is TGTGCCATCAGTGCTGGGCGGGGGGGCGGCTACACCTTC. This encodes CAISAGRGGGYTF. This rearrangement joins TRBV10-3 to TRBJ1-2, with a possible D match to TRBD1 (6 bases). Germline V gives CDR1 ENHRY, CDR2 SYGVKD. The germline V and J ends were trimmed by 4 bases and 8 bases, with 14 bases remaining between them. The CDR3 runs 13 residues.

This clone was observed a single time. The chain carries TRBV5-5 and TRBJ2-2; D gene uncertain. The CDR3 is 15 residues long. With 1 base removed from V and 0 bases from J, the gap between germline ends came to 7 bases. Germline CDR1 and CDR2: SGHKS and YYEKEE (reference sequence). The CDR3 DNA is TGTGCCAGCAGCTTGCCCACCGCGAACACCGGGGAGCTGTTTTTT. The encoded protein is CASSLPTANTGELFF.